This entry lists 15 T cell receptor beta chains sequenced from one sample in a study of Graves' ophthalmopathy and Graves' hyperthyroidism. Amplified material comprised TCR beta CDR3 regions derived from RNA transcripts. First-round RT-PCR relied on HTBI primers, and a second-round multiplex PCR came next. TCRdb processed the multiplex PCR reads anew with MiXCR; each CDR3 protein has one entry. The data show some 520,000 distinct CDR3 sequences, with roughly 14% seen just once and 9.8% held by the top ten. The sequencing input was blood. The receptors shown here come from a woman aged 25 to 39 with Graves' ophthalmopathy.

This clonotype was picked up many times. V is TRBV30 and J is TRBJ1-2, with D hard to call. V shed 0 bases and J shed 5 bases, with 22 bases lying between them. CDR1 GTSNPN and CDR2 SVGIG come from the germline V gene (reference sequence). The CDR3 runs to 17 residues. The CDR3 DNA reads TGTGCCTGGAGTGTACGTGCTTCCCGAGGAGGTCCTTATGGCTACACCTTC. Residues: CAWSVRASRGGPYGYTF. Variable domain in full (rest from reference TRBV30 and TRBJ1-2): SQTIHQWPATLVQPVGSPLSLECTVEGTSNPNLYWYRQAAGRGLQLLFYSVGIGQISSEVPQNLSASRPQDRQFILSSKKLLLSDSGFYLCAWSVRASRGGPYGYTFGSGTRLTVV.

This clonotype occurred many times. This chain links TRBV2 with TRBJ2-2; 9 positions match TRBD2. The CDR3 has 15 residues. The germline V gene encodes CDR1 SNHLY and CDR2 FYNNEI. J gave up 0 bases and V 7 bases, and 3 bases lay outside the gene matches. The CDR3 DNA reads as TGTGCCAGCACCGCTAGCGGGACGAACACCGGGGAGCTGTTTTTT. It codes for CASTASGTNTGELFF.

The table lists this clonotype with many counts. J is TRBJ1-5 and V is TRBV27, with D possibly matching TRBD1 (5 bases). Germline CDR1 is MNHEY and CDR2 is SMNVEV (reference sequence). Trimming pared 6 bases from V and 4 bases from J, leaving 10 bases between. The length of the CDR3 is 13 residues. The CDR3 protein is CASSTQANQPQHF. CDR3 sequence (DNA): TGTGCCAGCAGCACACAGGCTAATCAGCCCCAGCATTTT.

This clonotype has a count of ten or more. The chain recombines TRBV6-5 with TRBJ1-5; 9 bases match TRBD1. The germline V gene has CDR1 MNHEY and CDR2 SVGAGI. The ends lost 11 bases at V and 2 bases at J; junction bases unmatched: 16. CDR3 length equals 17 residues. The CDR3 here is CAGRTGAGVGGNQPQHF. CDR3 nucleotide sequence: TGTGCCGGTCGGACAGGGGCGGGGGTAGGGGGCAATCAGCCCCAGCATTTT.

This clonotype was recorded many times. The J gene is TRBJ2-7, the V gene TRBV30, with D tentatively TRBD2 (6 bases). The CDR3 extends over 14 amino acids. The V and J ends lost 0 bases and 1 base respectively, with 10 bases between them. From germline, CDR1 is GTSNPN and CDR2 SVGIG (reference sequence). The CDR3 reads CAWSVPGGSYEQYF. The CDR3 DNA follows: TGTGCCTGGAGTGTACCCGGGGGTTCCTACGAGCAGTACTTC.

V and J are TRBV28 and TRBJ2-5, with 7 bases fitting TRBD2. Germline trimming cut 7 bases from V and 6 bases from J; bases unmatched to any gene: 14. CDR3 size: 15 residues. Germline V gene sequence: CDR1 MDHEN, CDR2 SYDVKM. CDR3 nucleotides: TGTGCCAGCAACCAACCGGGGGGAGGGAAAAAGACCCAGTACTTC. It yields the protein CASNQPGGGKKTQYF.

This clonotype has at least ten counts. The chain couples TRBV27 to TRBJ1-2; a weak D match, TRBD1 (6 bases). Trimming removed 0 bases from V and 4 bases from J, with 12 bases in between. Germline loops: CDR1 MNHEY, CDR2 SMNVEV (reference sequence). The CDR3 runs to 15 residues. Written as DNA, the CDR3 is TGTGCCAGCAGTTTATCGTCCGGGACACCCTATGGCTACACCTTC. Protein sequence: CASSLSSGTPYGYTF.

The sample holds many counts of this clonotype. The chain uses TRBV28 and TRBJ2-5; no clear D. The V end lost 7 bases, the J end lost 2 bases, and 14 bases lay between the germline ends. The CDR3 loop spans 14 amino acids. From germline, CDR1 is MDHEN and CDR2 SYDVKM. The CDR3 DNA reads as TGTGCCAGCATCCATACAGCGTCACAAGAGACCCAGTACTTC. Its protein product is CASIHTASQETQYF.

This clonotype has at least ten counts. Here the CDR3 reads CASSAPRLLMNTEAFF. For the CDR3, the DNA is TGTGCCAGCAGTGCCCCCCGTCTACTCATGAACACTGAAGCTTTCTTT. The V gene is TRBV28, the J gene TRBJ1-1; D remains ambiguous. The CDR3 is 16 residues long. Germline CDR1 MDHEN, CDR2 SYDVKM. Trimming left V 5 bases short and J 0 bases short, with 16 bases between.

This clonotype has more than one count but fewer than ten. The rearrangement uses TRBV25-1 and TRBJ2-2; D ambiguous. V lost 4 bases and J 9 bases, leaving 6 bases between the germline ends. The CDR3 contains 11 residues. Per germline, CDR1 MGHDK and CDR2 SYGVNS. The CDR3 region is CASSGRWELFF. The CDR3 region has the DNA TGTGCCAGCAGTGGCCGATGGGAGCTGTTTTTT.

This clonotype came up many times. The chain employs TRBV12-3 or TRBV12-4 and TRBJ1-5; unclear D gene. The V and J ends lost 2 bases and 0 bases respectively, with 17 bases between them. The CDR3 is 18 amino acids. Written as DNA, the CDR3 is TGTGCCAGCAGTTTATTCGGCGCTGACTCCCATAGCAATCAGCCCCAGCATTTT. Translating it yields CASSLFGADSHSNQPQHF.

This clonotype was seen at least ten times. The chain is built from TRBV5-1 and TRBJ1-2; D may be TRBD1 (5 bases). Trimming removed 2 bases from V and 0 bases from J, with 11 bases in between. CDR1 and CDR2 from the germline V gene are SGHRS and YFSETQ. This CDR3 spans 15 amino acids. CDR3: CASSFDRATNYGYTF. Written as DNA, the CDR3 is TGCGCCAGCAGCTTCGACAGAGCAACTAACTATGGCTACACCTTC.

This clonotype was counted once. The rearrangement joins TRBV28 to TRBJ2-2; the match to TRBD2 covers 11 bases. CDR1 and CDR2 from the germline V gene are MDHEN and SYDVKM. The CDR3 has 18 amino acids. With V trimmed by 6 bases and J by 0 bases, 9 bases remained unmatched. The CDR3 DNA follows: TGTGCCAGCAGCCCTAAGACTAGCGGGGCAACGAACACCGGGGAGCTGTTTTTT. Amino acid sequence: CASSPKTSGATNTGELFF.

This clonotype appeared many times. The rearrangement joins TRBV5-1 to TRBJ1-1, with 7 bases lining up with TRBD1. Germline V gene lookup returns CDR1 SGHRS and CDR2 YFSETQ. J was trimmed by 4 bases and V by 0 bases; bases with no gene match: 9. This CDR3 region has 16 residues. Here the CDR3 DNA reads TGCGCCAGCAGCTTGGGACAGGGTAAGTGGAGCACTGAAGCTTTCTTT. Translation: CASSLGQGKWSTEAFF.

The chain is built from TRBV28 and TRBJ1-1; maybe TRBD1 (5 bases). V lost 8 bases, J lost 4 bases, and 14 bases lay in between. The CDR3 has 13 amino acids. Germline CDR1 MDHEN, CDR2 SYDVKM. CDR3 bases: TGTGCCAGCCTAACTCAGGGAGGCACTGAAGCTTTCTTT. It encodes CASLTQGGTEAFF.